The rows below give T cell receptor beta chains drawn from one sample of a study of cytomegalovirus exposure and HLA in healthy donors. Only in-frame clones appear in the TCRdb table, and some are missing; sequencing was by immunoSEQ multiplex PCR. The repertoire table contains about 150,000 clones. Source material: PBMCs. These receptors originate from a woman aged 45-65 years in good health and CMV-seronegative. Each CDR3 is given with its conserved first and last residue. The D gene is left open where the match is weak.

TRBV19	TRBJ2-1	TRBD2	CASSIEPLAGQFF	TGTGCCAGTAGTATCGAACCGCTAGCGGGACAGTTCTTC
TRBV5-1	TRBJ1-1	TRBD1	CASSLELLTGVNTEAFF	TGCGCCAGCAGCTTAGAATTATTGACAGGGGTGAACACTGAAGCTTTCTTT
TRBV2	TRBJ1-1	-	CASSTTAVEAFF	TGTGCCAGCAGCACGACAGCTGTCGAAGCTTTCTTT
TRBV7-9	TRBJ1-1	TRBD1	CASSLKGANTEAFF	TGTGCCAGCAGCTTAAAGGGGGCGAACACTGAAGCTTTCTTT
TRBV27	TRBJ1-5	-	CASSTSRVGSNQPQHF	TGTGCCAGCAGCACTAGCAGGGTGGGGAGCAATCAGCCCCAGCATTTT
TRBV19	TRBJ1-5	-	CASRNRGGGNQPQHF	TGTGCCAGTAGAAATCGGGGAGGGGGAAATCAGCCCCAGCATTTT
TRBV28	TRBJ1-4	TRBD1	CASSTPTGIHEKLFF	TGTGCCAGCAGTACCCCGACAGGGATTCATGAAAAACTGTTTTTT
TRBV2	TRBJ2-7	TRBD1	CASSLVQGAGDEQYF	TGTGCCAGCAGTCTGGTACAGGGGGCCGGGGACGAGCAGTACTTC
TRBV7-9	TRBJ2-7	TRBD2	CASSPRRLGAGVYEQYF	TGTGCCAGCAGCCCTAGGAGGCTAGGGGCGGGAGTCTACGAGCAGTACTTC
TRBV2	TRBJ2-2	-	CASKARRDTGELFF	TGTGCCAGCAAGGCCCGCAGGGACACCGGGGAGCTGTTTTTT
TRBV5-1	TRBJ1-1	TRBD1	CASSSNDRALNTEAFF	TGCGCCAGCAGCTCCAACGACAGGGCCCTGAACACTGAAGCTTTCTTT
TRBV5-1	TRBJ2-7	TRBD1	CASSLGGPYEQYF	TGCGCCAGCAGCTTAGGGGGCCCCTACGAGCAGTACTTC
TRBV28	TRBJ2-2	TRBD2	CASRSTPGTSGGNTGELFF	TGTGCCAGCAGATCCACCCCCGGGACTAGCGGGGGGAACACCGGGGAGCTGTTTTTT
TRBV10-3	TRBJ2-6	TRBD1	CAISESNLGQGATSGANVLTF	TGTGCCATCAGTGAGTCGAATCTGGGACAGGGGGCTACGTCTGGGGCCAACGTCCTGACTTTC
TRBV6-6	TRBJ1-2	-	CASTSQYRDYGYTF	TGTGCCAGCACCTCACAATACCGGGACTATGGCTACACCTTC
TRBV28	TRBJ1-6	-	CASSSPGPGVTLHF	TGTGCCAGCAGTTCCCCGGGACCGGGGGTCACCCTCCACTTT
TRBV7-7	TRBJ2-3	-	CASSLVPSDTQYF	TGTGCCAGCAGCTTAGTCCCCTCAGATACGCAGTATTTT
TRBV6-5	TRBJ2-7	TRBD1	CASSREDRGSYEQYF	TGTGCCAGCAGCCGAGAGGACAGGGGTTCCTACGAGCAGTACTTC
TRBV25-1	TRBJ2-5	TRBD1	CANQSGTAILQETQYF	TGTGCCAACCAATCCGGGACAGCAATCCTCCAAGAGACCCAGTACTTC
TRBV28	TRBJ2-3	TRBD2	CASRQLAEGTDTQYF	TGTGCCAGCAGACAACTAGCGGAGGGCACAGATACGCAGTATTTT
TRBV5-1	TRBJ1-2	-	CASSFAGAVYGYTF	TGCGCCAGCAGCTTCGCAGGGGCGGTCTATGGCTACACCTTC
TRBV5-4	TRBJ1-1	TRBD1	CASSFGTGIMNTEAFF	TGTGCCAGCAGCTTCGGGACAGGGATTATGAACACTGAAGCTTTCTTT
TRBV5-1	TRBJ2-2	-	CASSPVQGVRVAGELFF	TGCGCCAGCAGCCCAGTACAAGGGGTTAGAGTCGCCGGGGAGCTGTTTTTT